This T cell receptor beta chain was profiled in a study of spatial heterogeneity in lung cancer. For the study at large: Samples were obtained from roughly 65 donors, all untreated early-stage non-small cell lung cancer patients. Each distinct TCR and UMI combination averaged more than ten appearances in raw reads.

Germline-derived CDR1 and CDR2 are MNHNY and SVGAGI (reference sequence). Trimming cost V 8 bases and J 1 base, with 5 bases left between them. CDR3 length: 11 residues. The study tagged each TCR cDNA molecule with a unique molecular identifier. TCRdb re-called the 5' RACE reads with MiXCR, one entry per CDR3 protein. Of some 110,000 distinct CDR3 sequences listed, over 9% are singletons. As to time point: blood at routine non-recurrence follow-up after resection. TCRs were sequenced from unsorted whole RNA of tumor, nontumor lung or PBMC. This clonotype was observed a handful of times. Its target is not known. Findings and caveats of the study: Detection of ubiquitous tumor TCRs in blood was higher at resection than follow-up.

This material consisted of PBMCs, taken at follow-up. The origin of this receptor is a male donor with early-stage non-small cell lung cancer. The V and J genes are TRBV6-6 and TRBJ1-2, with D unclear. The CDR3 region is CASLNNYGYTF. CDR3 in DNA: TGTGCCAGCCTGAATAACTATGGCTACACCTTC.